This T cell receptor beta chain was retrieved from a study of metastatic and nonmetastatic thyroid tumors. Study as a whole: Repertoires were compared across blood and tumor or nodule tissue from malignant and benign thyroid patients. Study-level points and caveats: Relative to benign nodules, malignant thyroid tumors were reportedly characterized by significantly elevated TCR beta diversity in blood and tumor.

On this clone: Antigen: not known.

Original handling: Using the CDR3 differences seen across clinicopathological groups, the authors built a distant-metastasis classifier for papillary thyroid cancer, which was meant to discriminate distant-metastatic patients. TCRdb re-called the PCR reads through MiXCR. The V and J calls were not made by the authors but by TCRdb's processing. The repertoire holds tens of thousands of clones, with under 30% as singletons. Nobody among the patients had been given any treatment before thyroid surgery. Germline trimming cut 3 bases from V and 6 bases from J; bases unmatched to any gene: 11. The CDR3 sequence is 15 residues long. The germline gives CDR1 DFQATT, CDR2 SNEGSKA (reference sequence).

This clonotype was sampled from a female donor with papillary thyroid cancer or a benign thyroid nodule (not recorded which). Some clones in this sample may be carry-over from other donors' samples. The genes are TRBV20-1 and TRBJ2-1; TRBD2 aligns across 7 bases. Sample: blood. The CDR3: CSASGRTGISNEQFF. The CDR3 bases are TGCAGTGCTAGCGGGAGGACCGGAATATCCAATGAGCAGTTCTTC.